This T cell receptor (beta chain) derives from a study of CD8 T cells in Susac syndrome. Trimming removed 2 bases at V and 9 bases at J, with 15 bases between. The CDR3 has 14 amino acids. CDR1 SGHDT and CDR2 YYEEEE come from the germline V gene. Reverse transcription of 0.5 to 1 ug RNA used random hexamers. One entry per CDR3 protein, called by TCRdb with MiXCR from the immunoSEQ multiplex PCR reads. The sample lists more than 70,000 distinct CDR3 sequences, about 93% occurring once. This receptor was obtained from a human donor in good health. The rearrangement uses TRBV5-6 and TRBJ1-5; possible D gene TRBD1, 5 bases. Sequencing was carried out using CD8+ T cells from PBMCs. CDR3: CASSLGVGGGPQHF. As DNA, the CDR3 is TGTGCCAGCAGCTTAGGAGTCGGGGGAGGGCCCCAGCATTTT.